The TCR beta chain under discussion was sequenced for a study of shared clonotypes between healthy human individuals. The CDR3 runs 14 residues. Germline V CDR1 and CDR2: LNHDA, SQIVND (reference sequence). Losses at the gene ends were 7 bases for V and 8 bases for J; bases not matched to a gene: 7. All of the donors resided in Nashville, Tennessee, and each was a Caucasian adult. The method was immunoSEQ multiplex PCR; TCRdb's version includes in-frame clones alone and lacks a portion of them. The table includes around 2.1 million clones, more than 90% detected once. This TCR derives from a man between 18 and 35 years old in good health. The chain couples TRBV19 to TRBJ1-6, with 8 bases that match TRBD1. The sequenced sample consisted of naive CD4+ T cells sorted from blood. Subset specified: CD45RA+ positively selected. The DNA for the CDR3 is TGTGCCAGTAAGAGACAGGGGATAGATTCACCCCTCCACTTT. It yields the protein CASKRQGIDSPLHF.